The 27 T cell receptor beta chains reported below all come from one sample, sequenced in a study of T cell repertoires and HLA-DP antigens. Measured with immunoSEQ multiplex PCR; TCRdb has only the in-frame clones, and not every one. The sample has around 100,000 clones, 80% to 95% seen once. The antigens for these receptors are not known. The sequenced sample was CD4+ T cells from PBMCs. These receptors all come from a woman aged 18-30 years in good health and CMV-seronegative.

The genes are TRBV20-1 and TRBJ2-1; 7 nucleotides align to TRBD1. This CDR3 has 11 amino acids. CDR1 DFQATT and CDR2 SNEGSKA come from the germline V gene (reference sequence). The CDR3 sequence: CRVTGPNEQFF. CDR3 DNA sequence: TGCAGGGTGACAGGGCCCAATGAGCAGTTCTTC.

The chain combines TRBV5-1 with TRBJ2-1; D not resolved. V lost 0 bases and J lost 8, with 18 bases in between. This CDR3 region has 16 residues. CDR1 is SGHRS, CDR2 YFSETQ, per germline. As DNA, the CDR3 is TGCGCCAGCAGCTTGGCGTCTTCAAGGTTTTACGATGAGCAGTTCTTC. Translation gives CASSLASSRFYDEQFF.

The chain is built from TRBV2 and TRBJ2-2; 8 bases match TRBD1. J gave up 6 bases and V 8 bases, and 14 bases lay outside the gene matches. CDR1 and CDR2 (germline): SNHLY, FYNNEI. The length of the CDR3 is 16 residues. CDR3 in amino acids: CASGGQGNVRAGELFF. For the CDR3, the DNA is TGTGCCAGCGGCGGACAGGGTAACGTCAGGGCCGGGGAGCTGTTTTTT.

This rearrangement joins TRBV4-3 to TRBJ1-6, with 7 bases fitting TRBD1. Trimming removed 3 bases from V and 10 bases from J; junction bases left unmatched: 9. CDR1 and CDR2 from the germline V gene are LGHNA and YSLEER. The CDR3 consists of 15 residues. For the CDR3, the DNA is TGCGCCAGCAGCCACGCCGACAGGGAGGCCTCACCCCTCCACTTT. Translation: CASSHADREASPLHF.

This clone has just one count. This chain uses TRBV6-5 with TRBJ2-2; D gene uncertain. Trimming stripped 0 bases from V and 5 bases from J, with 4 bases between. CDR1 MNHEY and CDR2 SVGAGI come from the germline V gene. The CDR3 spans 13 residues. Here the CDR3 reads CASSYSGTGELFF. CDR3 coding DNA: TGTGCCAGCAGTTACTCGGGGACCGGGGAGCTGTTTTTT.

This chain uses TRBV28 with TRBJ2-7; 9 nucleotides line up with TRBD2. In germline, CDR1 is MDHEN, CDR2 SYDVKM. The CDR3 spans 19 residues. With V trimmed by 3 bases and J by 6 bases, 21 bases remained unmatched. CDR3 loop: CASSFRLAARKIVPGEQYF. The CDR3 DNA reads TGTGCCAGCAGTTTCCGACTAGCGGCCAGGAAGATCGTTCCGGGCGAGCAGTACTTC.

This chain joins TRBV27 and TRBJ2-3; D is unresolved. The CDR3 is 17 residues long. Looked up from germline, CDR1 is MNHEY and CDR2 is SMNVEV (reference sequence). V lost 1 base to trimming and J lost 0 bases, with 14 bases between them. CDR3 amino acids: CASSLWFPETSTDTQYF. In DNA form, the CDR3 reads TGTGCCAGCAGTTTATGGTTCCCGGAGACTAGCACAGATACGCAGTATTTT.

The chain uses TRBV27 and TRBJ2-3; perhaps TRBD2 as D (6 bases). Germline CDR1 MNHEY, CDR2 SMNVEV (reference sequence). Between the trimmed V and J ends, which lost 5 bases and 2 bases, there was a span of 14 bases. This CDR3 is 15 amino acids long. The CDR3 here is CASSPKRASTDTQYF. The CDR3 bases are TGTGCCAGCAGTCCGAAGCGGGCCTCCACAGATACGCAGTATTTT.

This sequence joins TRBV6-5 and TRBJ1-2, with a weak D call TRBD1 (5 bases). CDR3 length: 11 residues. With 6 bases removed from V and 9 bases from J, the gap between germline ends came to 11 bases. The V gene's germline CDR1 is MNHEY and CDR2 SVGAGI. For the CDR3, the DNA is TGTGCCAGCAGAGGGGCCCTAAGCTACACCTTC. This gives the protein CASRGALSYTF.

The V call is TRBV19, the J call TRBJ2-1; D could derive from TRBD1 or TRBD2 (6 bases each). Trimming left V 8 bases short and J 0 bases short, with 17 bases between. The V gene's germline CDR1 is LNHDA and CDR2 SQIVND (reference sequence). The CDR3 is 16 residues long. CDR3 nucleotides: TGTGCCAGTGGAGGGGGTACTAGTTTCTCCTACAATGAGCAGTTCTTC. The encoded protein is CASGGGTSFSYNEQFF.

V is TRBV7-2 and J is TRBJ1-2; possibly TRBD1 for D (5 bases). The length of the CDR3 is 14 residues. Trimming removed 3 bases from V and 8 bases from J, with 16 bases in between. Germline loops: CDR1 SGHTA, CDR2 FQGNSA. The CDR3 sequence: CASSFGREDKGYTF. The CDR3 bases are TGTGCCAGCAGCTTCGGCAGGGAGGACAAAGGCTACACCTTC.

The chain couples TRBV6-1 to TRBJ2-4; maybe TRBD1 (5 bases). V was trimmed by 6 bases and J by 3 bases, leaving 6 bases between them. The length of the CDR3 is 12 residues. Germline assignment: CDR1 MNHNS and CDR2 SASEGT. CDR3 residues: CASRDIKNIQYF. Here the CDR3 DNA reads TGTGCCAGCAGGGACATCAAAAACATTCAGTACTTC.

V is TRBV19 and J is TRBJ2-5, with 10 bases identical to TRBD2. V gave up 7 bases and J gave up 5 bases; unmatched junction bases: 10. This CDR3 region has 15 residues. CDR1 and CDR2 (germline): LNHDA, SQIVND (reference sequence). CDR3 sequence (DNA): TGTGCCAGTATGGGTAGCGGGGGGTATCGGGAGACCCAGTACTTC. As protein: CASMGSGGYRETQYF.

The J gene is TRBJ2-1, the V gene TRBV6-6; 15 nucleotides line up with TRBD2. There are 14 residues in the CDR3. Germline CDR1 MNHNY, CDR2 SVGAGI (reference sequence). J lost 15 bases, V lost 6 bases, and 9 bases had no gene match. Written as DNA, the CDR3 is TGTGCCAGCAGCATGGGACTAGCGGGGGGTCGTCGGTTCTTC. Amino acids: CASSMGLAGGRRFF.

The CDR3: CASSLGETAQYF. DNA for the CDR3: TGTGCCAGCAGCTTGGGAGAGACAGCCCAGTACTTC. The chain is built from TRBV11-3 and TRBJ2-5; D might be TRBD1 or TRBD2, each matching 5 bases. CDR3 length: 12 amino acids. Germline V gene sequence: CDR1 SGHNT, CDR2 YENEEA. With 3 bases removed from V and 9 bases from J, the gap between germline ends came to 11 bases.

The sample holds many counts of this clone. V usage is TRBV28 and J usage is TRBJ2-7; 9 bases agree with TRBD1. Germline V CDR1 and CDR2: MDHEN, SYDVKM. Trimming removed 6 bases from V and 2 bases from J; junction bases left unmatched: 8. The CDR3 has 15 amino acids. CDR3 DNA: TGTGCCAGCAGCCTGTCCGGGACAGGGACCTACGAGCAGTACGTC. Its protein is CASSLSGTGTYEQYV.

This clone came up once. The V and J genes are TRBV18 and TRBJ1-4, with D uncertain. The CDR3 is made up of 14 amino acids. Between the trimmed V and J ends, which lost 4 bases and 8 bases, there was a span of 14 bases. The germline V gene has CDR1 KGHSH and CDR2 LQKENI. The CDR3 protein is CASSLVGSGEKLFF. CDR3 in DNA: TGTGCCAGCTCACTCGTCGGGTCAGGAGAAAAACTGTTTTTT.

The J gene is TRBJ2-7, the V gene TRBV13, with 10 bases aligning to TRBD1. Trimming at V came to 4 bases and at J to 2 bases, leaving 5 bases not matched to a gene. The CDR3 extends over 15 amino acids. From germline, CDR1 is PRHDT and CDR2 FYEKMQ (reference sequence). This chain's CDR3 is CASSSRTGGTYEQYF. DNA of the CDR3: TGTGCCAGCAGCTCCCGGACAGGGGGGACCTACGAGCAGTACTTC. The whole variable domain, filled in from reference TRBV13 and TRBJ2-7, reads AAGVIQSPRHLIKEKRETATLKCYPIPRHDTVYWYQQGPGQDPQFLISFYEKMQSDKGSIPDRFSAQQFSDYHSELNMSSLELGDSALYFCASSSRTGGTYEQYFGPGTRLTVT.

The rearrangement joins TRBV5-5 to TRBJ1-5; possibly TRBD1 for D (5 bases). V gave up 3 bases and J gave up 2 bases, with 12 bases separating them. The germline V gene has CDR1 SGHKS and CDR2 YYEKEE (reference sequence). CDR3 length: 15 residues. The DNA for the CDR3 is TGTGCCAGCAGCTCGGGACCGAATGGCAATCAGCCCCAGCATTTT. This gives the protein CASSSGPNGNQPQHF.

V gene TRBV5-6 combines with J gene TRBJ2-3, with 7 bases lining up with TRBD2. The V segment lost 4 bases and the J segment 2 bases; nucleotides outside the gene matches: 10. The CDR3 sequence is 16 residues long. In germline, CDR1 is SGHDT, CDR2 YYEEEE. The CDR3 protein is CASSGGLAEITDTQYF. CDR3 DNA: TGTGCCAGCAGCGGTGGGCTAGCGGAGATCACAGATACGCAGTATTTT. The whole variable domain, filled in from reference TRBV5-6 and TRBJ2-3, reads DAGVTQSPTHLIKTRGQQVTLRCSPKSGHDTVSWYQQALGQGPQFIFQYYEEEERQRGNFPDRFSGHQFPNYSSELNVNALLLGDSALYLCASSGGLAEITDTQYFGPGTRLTVL.

This chain uses TRBV18 with TRBJ1-1, with D hard to call. The CDR3 totals 14 residues. The germline gives CDR1 KGHSH, CDR2 LQKENI. Trimming cost V 3 bases and J 2 bases, with 10 bases left between them. CDR3 DNA: TGTGCCAGCTCACCCCGGACGTTAAACACTGAAGCTTTCTTT. This gives the protein CASSPRTLNTEAFF.

Turning to this clone: Other DNA variants within this sample encode the same CDR3. The chain employs TRBV5-1 and TRBJ1-4, with no clear D. Trimming cost V 1 base and J 0 bases, with 7 bases left between them. This CDR3 spans 15 amino acids. Per the germline V gene, CDR1 is SGHRS and CDR2 is YFSETQ. The CDR3 DNA reads TGCGCCAGCAGCTTGAATCGGGCAACTAATGAAAAACTGTTTTTT. It yields the protein CASSLNRATNEKLFF.

V is TRBV25-1 and J is TRBJ1-2; 8 nucleotides match TRBD1. The V gene's germline CDR1 is MGHDK and CDR2 SYGVNS. V trimming: 6 bases; J trimming: 2 bases; junction bases outside the gene matches: 11. The CDR3 consists of 16 residues. CDR3 loop: CASSEDRAPTNYGYTF. Written as DNA, the CDR3 is TGTGCCAGCAGCGAGGACAGGGCGCCAACAAACTATGGCTACACCTTC.

The chain couples TRBV19 to TRBJ1-6; perhaps TRBD1 as D (6 bases). Germline CDR1 is LNHDA and CDR2 is SQIVND (reference sequence). V was trimmed by 9 bases and J by 8 bases, leaving 14 bases between them. The CDR3 extends over 13 amino acids. CDR3 protein: CASGTLFDSPLHF. CDR3 sequence (DNA): TGTGCCAGCGGGACATTATTTGATTCACCCCTCCACTTT.

The rearrangement uses TRBV5-5 and TRBJ2-1, with D perhaps matching TRBD1 (7 bases). The CDR3 is 20 amino acids. The germline V gene encodes CDR1 SGHKS and CDR2 YYEKEE (reference sequence). The V and J ends lost 0 bases and 4 bases respectively, with 26 bases between them. CDR3 region: CASSLGLGQALTQYYNEQFF. DNA of the CDR3: TGTGCCAGCAGCTTGGGACTAGGACAGGCTTTAACCCAATATTACAATGAGCAGTTCTTC.

This clone has just a few counts. The chain carries TRBV7-8 and TRBJ1-5; 7 nucleotides match TRBD1. After removal of 5 bases from V and 1 base from J, the junction contained 8 bases not matched to a gene. Germline V lookup: CDR1 SGHVS, CDR2 FQNEAQ. The CDR3 length is 16 residues. The CDR3 bases are TGTGCCAGCAGCCCTTTGGGGACAGAGAGCAATCAGCCCCAGCATTTT. It codes for CASSPLGTESNQPQHF. Looking up the rest from reference TRBV7-8 and TRBJ1-5 gives the full variable domain: GAGVSQSPRYKVAKRGQDVALRCDPISGHVSLFWYQQALGQGPEFLTYFQNEAQLDKSGLPSDRFFAERPEGSVSTLKIQRTQQEDSAVYLCASSPLGTESNQPQHFGDGTRLSIL.

V and J are TRBV27 and TRBJ2-3; 7 bases match TRBD2. The CDR3 length is 16 residues. The V segment lost 2 bases and the J segment 1 base; nucleotides outside the gene matches: 6. The germline V gene has CDR1 MNHEY and CDR2 SMNVEV (reference sequence). The CDR3 DNA reads TGTGCCAGCAGTTTAGAGGGCCTAGCGGGCACAGATACGCAGTATTTT. This encodes CASSLEGLAGTDTQYF.